This section outlines one TCR beta chain sequence together with its context. No cognate antigen has been identified for it. Within one base of it there is no much larger clone, and no base qualities were kept. This entry belongs to a study of T cells in Graves' hyperthyroidism and ophthalmopathy (dated by TCRdb to about 2019). Regarding the study in general: Peripheral blood was sampled at the time of initial diagnosis, prior to any treatment. To identify TCR V-J signatures that set the groups apart, the researchers used a discovery cohort of about a hundred patients, made up of under 45 with Graves' ophthalmopathy and about 60 with stable Graves' hyperthyroidism. The roughly 91 discovery patients were randomly divided into training and test sets at a 7:3 ratio. Prospective prediction of ophthalmopathy was tested in an independent validation cohort consisting of fewer than 20 hyperthyroidism patients and approximately 16 patients who later progressed to ophthalmopathy. The study also compared thyroid tissue and blood T-cell repertoires from 5 to 7 Graves' hyperthyroidism patients. After sampling, hyperthyroidism patients received methimazole starting at 30 mg daily, and ophthalmopathy patients received high-dose intravenous methylprednisolone. The paper reports TCR Vbeta CDR3 sequencing of more than 120 peripheral blood samples: under 45 ophthalmopathy, some 80 hyperthyroidism and approximately 17 progressor patients. The investigation overall reported the following: Sample size was not statistically predetermined, and investigators were not blinded to group allocation. In validation, the model predicted progression to ophthalmopathy a median of about 6.8 months before onset, with roughly 70% sensitivity and 72.22% specificity. Most expanded thyroid clonotypes (frequency above 0.001) were also found in blood, which suggests that blood repertoires may mirror thyroid immune responses. Ophthalmopathy was separated from stable hyperthyroidism by a 13 V-J signature model, with 87.88% sensitivity and just over 81% specificity obtained in cross-validation and 80%/75% obtained in testing.

Stable Graves' hyperthyroidism was defined as no progression to ophthalmopathy during 18 months of follow-up. Hyperthyroidism patients were newly diagnosed, with disease duration under 2 months, and aged 18 to 65 years. Any patient with an uncontrolled infection, another autoimmune disease, pregnancy or lactation was excluded. Diagnoses relied on clinical symptoms, serum thyroxine and TRAb, thyroid ultrasound and orbital computed tomography. PBMCs were separated from roughly 9.3 ml of fresh peripheral blood using Ficoll-Paque density gradient centrifugation. Total RNA was extracted with Trizol reagent, and quality was checked on an Agilent 2100 Bioanalyzer. The TCR beta CDR3 regions were amplified from the RNA transcripts. A first-round RT-PCR of the TCR CDR3 used the HTBI primer set with the Qiagen OneStep RT-PCR kit. Libraries were constructed in a second round of multiplex PCR, after which size selection and purification were performed. Paired-end sequencing of the libraries was performed with 100 bp reads on an Illumina HiSeq2000. Regarding the original processing steps: SOAPnuke was used to process the raw data, throwing out any read that contained adapters or uncalled bases, had a mean Phred below 15, or lacked an exact constant-primer or identifier match. High-quality paired reads were merged with COPE v1.2.5, and unique nucleotide sequences were defined as clonotypes. MiTCR v1.1 was used to align the clonotypes against IMGT TRBV, TRBD and TRBJ reference segments. Only V-J combinations with frequency above 0.0001, covering about 99% of repertoires, were analysed. The TCS score was defined as F50 (clonal expansion) divided by E x V (chaos), with BLOSUM62-based TCRdist calculated between CDR3 peptides within each V-J. Welch's t-statistics and random forest reduced roughly 540 V-J features to fewer than 15, which were used in a naive Bayes classifier (R e1071). The public reads were reprocessed in TCRdb via fastp at Q25 and MiXCR, keeping in-frame beta chains. Identical CDR3 protein sequences are pooled into one entry, listed with their most common genes and DNA. These V and J calls derive from TCRdb rather than the authors' analysis. The sample contains some 770,000 distinct CDR3 sequences, roughly 15% of them found a single time. Of the sample, 8.4% is held by the ten largest clones.

The sample comprised blood. This receptor was taken from a man aged 18 to 30 with Graves' hyperthyroidism.

Read as DNA, the sequence is TGCGCCAGCAGCTCATACAGGGTCGGAACAGATACGCAGTATTTT. This is translated as CASSSYRVGTDTQYF. Here the chain combines TRBV5-1 and TRBJ2-3, with TRBD1 perhaps the D gene, on 6 matching bases. The CDR3, cysteine through phenylalanine, is 15 amino acids long. Only the CDR3 DNA stays, 45 bases, in frame from base 1. Via the germline V gene, CDR1 is SGHRS and CDR2 YFSETQ. V is pared back by 3 bases and J by 3 bases, with 14 bases lying between the germline termini.